These 30 T cell receptor beta chains were all obtained from the same sample, sequenced in a study of regulatory T cells in long-lasting Graves disease. Investigators prepared the TCR beta libraries by applying iRepertoire HTBI primers and Arm-PCR of CDR3 regions. One entry per CDR3 protein, called by TCRdb with MiXCR from the multiplex PCR reads. The profile shows hundreds of thousands of distinct CDR3 sequences, under 20% of them singletons. The sample's time point: newly diagnosed GD, antithyroid drugs for less than 3 months. PBMC RNA served as the TCR library source. In addition, the sample was reused for a study of T cells in Graves' hyperthyroidism and ophthalmopathy.

This specimen consisted of peripheral blood mononuclear cells (PBMCs), obtained at new diagnosis, from a patient treated with antithyroid drugs. These TCRs come from a woman aged 25 to 39 with Graves disease.

This chain links TRBV18 with TRBJ2-5, with 7 bases aligning to TRBD1. The CDR3 contains 16 residues. The J segment lost 5 bases and the V segment lost 3 bases, leaving 12 bases of the junction unmatched. Looked up from germline, CDR1 is KGHSH and CDR2 is LQKENI. In DNA, the CDR3 is TGTGCCAGCTCACCCCCACAGGGGAGCGTAAGCGAGACCCAGTACTTC. This translates into CASSPPQGSVSETQYF.

This rearrangement joins TRBV2 to TRBJ2-1; 9 nucleotides agree with TRBD1. The CDR3 runs 14 residues. J gave up 10 bases and V 6 bases, and 10 bases lay outside the gene matches. Germline CDR1 and CDR2: SNHLY and FYNNEI. CDR3 nucleotides: TGTGCCAGCAGCTCCGGGACAGGGATTATAGAGCAGTTCTTC. As protein: CASSSGTGIIEQFF.

This clonotype showed up many times. V gene TRBV28 combines with J gene TRBJ2-3; TRBD1 aligns across 7 bases. Germline values: CDR1 MDHEN, CDR2 SYDVKM. The CDR3 is 15 amino acids. The ends lost 3 bases at V and 12 bases at J; junction bases unmatched: 15. For the CDR3, the DNA is TGTGCCAGCAGTTTCACCGACCGGGACAGCCAAAACCAGTATTTT. It encodes CASSFTDRDSQNQYF.

This chain links TRBV15 with TRBJ1-5; no firm D call. The germline V and J ends were trimmed by 5 bases and 8 bases, with 13 bases remaining between them. The CDR3 is made up of 13 amino acids. Germline V lookup: CDR1 LNHNV, CDR2 YYDKDF (reference sequence). CDR3 region: CATSWGRDEPQHF. DNA for the CDR3: TGTGCCACCAGCTGGGGAAGAGACGAGCCCCAGCATTTT.

This clonotype was counted many times. The V gene is TRBV2, the J gene TRBJ1-4; D is uncertain. The ends were cut back, 1 base at V and 3 bases at J, with 6 bases in the middle. The germline CDR1 and CDR2 sequences are SNHLY and FYNNEI. The CDR3 is 14 residues long. The CDR3 DNA follows: TGTGCCAGCAGTGAAGATCATTCTAATGAAAAACTGTTTTTT. It yields the protein CASSEDHSNEKLFF.

With respect to this clonotype: With a far larger clone one base away, a read error is the likely cause. The chain is built from TRBV5-6 and TRBJ1-5, with 7 bases that match TRBD1. Germline CDR1 is SGHDT and CDR2 is YYEEEE. This CDR3 has 17 amino acids. Trimming at V came to 2 bases and at J to 3 bases, leaving 11 bases not matched to a gene. CDR3 coding DNA: TGTGCCAGCAGCTTAGGAATGACGGGACAGCTCAATCAGCCCCAGCATTTT. Its translation: CASSLGMTGQLNQPQHF.

This clonotype has just a few counts. The chain joins TRBV7-9 to TRBJ2-7, with D possibly being TRBD1 (7 bases). The V end was cut by 5 bases, the J end by 5 bases, with 19 bases between. The CDR3 covers 15 residues. Germline V gives CDR1 SEHNR, CDR2 FQNEAQ (reference sequence). DNA for the CDR3: TGTGCCAGCAGCGCTACCAGGGGGGCGATCCACGAGCAGTACTTC. Translated: CASSATRGAIHEQYF.

This clonotype appeared a few times. The chain combines TRBV20-1 with TRBJ2-4; D uncertain. V dropped 6 bases and J dropped 3 bases, with 3 bases sitting between them. This CDR3 contains 10 residues. CDR1 and CDR2 (germline): DFQATT, SNEGSKA (reference sequence). As DNA, the CDR3 is TGCAGTGCAGACAAAAACATTCAGTACTTC. Amino acid sequence: CSADKNIQYF.

At least ten counts were recorded for this clonotype. The chain has TRBV3-1 and TRBJ1-1; D is perhaps TRBD1 (6 bases). There are 13 residues in the CDR3. Trimming removed 1 base from V and 8 bases from J, with 11 bases in between. Germline lookup yields CDR1 LGHDT and CDR2 YNNKEL (reference sequence). The CDR3 DNA reads TGTGCCAGCAGCCAAGCAGGACAGTTGGAAGCTTTCTTT. Protein product: CASSQAGQLEAFF.

This clonotype was seen a single time. Just one base apart from a much larger clone, this may be a read error. CDR3 protein: CAGTRTSGDNEQYF. The CDR3 DNA reads as TGTGCCGGCACCAGAACCTCAGGGGACAACGAGCAGTACTTC. The J gene is TRBJ2-7, the V gene TRBV6-1; possible D gene TRBD1, 6 bases. This CDR3 is built from 14 residues. Trimming took 11 bases from V and 5 from J, leaving 22 bases between them. CDR1 is MNHNS, CDR2 SASEGT, per germline.

The rearrangement links TRBV18 to TRBJ1-1, with a weak D call TRBD1 (6 bases). The CDR3 is 16 residues long. Germline V gene lookup returns CDR1 KGHSH and CDR2 LQKENI. Trimming removed 0 bases at V and 1 base at J, with 12 bases between. CDR3 loop: CASSPPISGQNTEAFF. CDR3 sequence (DNA): TGTGCCAGCTCACCACCGATTTCGGGACAGAACACTGAAGCTTTCTTT.

This clonotype was picked up a small number of times. The chain links TRBV29-1 to TRBJ2-1, with 8 bases matching TRBD2. The germline V gene has CDR1 SQVTM and CDR2 ANQGSEA. This CDR3 has 15 residues. V lost 3 bases, J lost 0 bases, and 4 bases stayed unmatched. The CDR3 spells CSVEGLESSYNEQFF. In DNA, the CDR3 is TGCAGCGTTGAGGGACTAGAATCCTCCTACAATGAGCAGTTCTTC.

This clonotype was found many times. The chain uses TRBV20-1 and TRBJ1-1; D is ambiguous. The CDR3 totals 14 residues. Trimming removed 3 bases from V and 3 bases from J, with 14 bases in between. Germline loops: CDR1 DFQATT, CDR2 SNEGSKA (reference sequence). For the CDR3, the DNA is TGCAGTGCTAGTGGCTCGTGGCGGGACACTGAAGCTTTCTTT. It encodes CSASGSWRDTEAFF.

This clonotype has only a few counts. This sequence joins TRBV28 and TRBJ2-1; 9 bases match TRBD2. The V gene end was trimmed by 10 bases and the J gene end by 0 bases; junction bases not matched to a gene: 13. CDR1 and CDR2 from the germline V gene are MDHEN and SYDVKM. This CDR3 has 17 residues. The CDR3 region has the DNA TGTGCCATCCGTAGCGGGAGTCCGCTCGGCTCCTACAATGAGCAGTTCTTC. This encodes CAIRSGSPLGSYNEQFF.

V gene TRBV2 combines with J gene TRBJ2-3, with 8 bases that match TRBD1. This CDR3 region has 13 residues. Per the germline V gene, CDR1 is SNHLY and CDR2 is FYNNEI. Germline trimming cut 9 bases from V and 0 bases from J; bases unmatched to any gene: 2. The CDR3 reads CARQGDSTDTQYF. CDR3 DNA: TGTGCCAGACAGGGGGACAGCACAGATACGCAGTATTTT.

This clonotype occurred many times. CDR3 amino acids: CASSWGQGANTGELFF. For the CDR3, the DNA is TGTGCCAGCAGCTGGGGACAGGGGGCCAACACCGGGGAGCTGTTTTTT. The chain joins TRBV7-2 to TRBJ2-2; 12 bases map to TRBD1. Germline V gives CDR1 SGHTA, CDR2 FQGNSA. The CDR3 runs 16 residues. J lost 2 bases, V lost 4 bases, and 2 bases had no gene match.

This clonotype was counted a few times. The CDR3 region has the DNA TGTGCCAGGGGTTCCGATACGCAGTATTTT. Amino acids: CARGSDTQYF. The J gene is TRBJ2-3, the V gene TRBV2; no definite D call. The CDR3 runs 10 residues. The V gene lost 9 bases and the J gene lost 6 bases, with 7 bases spanning the gap. Germline values: CDR1 SNHLY, CDR2 FYNNEI.

This clonotype turned up a few times. In DNA, the CDR3 is TGTGCCAGTAGTGGGCGGATGAACACTGAAGCTTTCTTT. As protein: CASSGRMNTEAFF. V usage is TRBV19 and J usage is TRBJ1-1; no clear D. The V gene lost 5 bases and the J gene lost 0 bases, with 7 bases spanning the gap. The CDR3 has 13 amino acids. Germline CDR1 LNHDA, CDR2 SQIVND (reference sequence).

This clonotype was seen only a few times. The chain has TRBV6-2 or TRBV6-3 and TRBJ2-7, with TRBD1 matching 8 bases. Trimming at V came to 6 bases and at J to 5 bases, leaving 9 bases not matched to a gene. Germline CDR1 reads MNHEY; CDR2 reads SVGEGT. The CDR3 is 14 residues long. The CDR3 DNA sequence: TGTGCCAGCAGACCGACAGGGGTCTTCAACGAGCAGTACTTC. Its translation is CASRPTGVFNEQYF.

This clonotype appeared a few times. V is TRBV7-9 and J is TRBJ1-5, with 9 bases matching TRBD1. The ends lost 0 bases at V and 7 bases at J; junction bases unmatched: 7. The CDR3 extends over 16 amino acids. Germline CDR1 is SEHNR and CDR2 is FQNEAQ (reference sequence). CDR3 in amino acids: CASSLARTGVGQPQHF. As DNA, the CDR3 is TGTGCCAGCAGCTTAGCCAGGACAGGGGTTGGCCAGCCCCAGCATTTT.

This clonotype was seen many times. The V and J genes are TRBV28 and TRBJ1-2; 10 bases agree with TRBD1. Trimming took 4 bases from V and 7 from J; bases not matched to a gene: 6. Germline-derived CDR1 and CDR2 are MDHEN and SYDVKM. The CDR3 totals 14 residues. CDR3 nucleotide sequence: TGTGCCAGCAGTTCCTCCGGGACAGGGGTTGGCTACACCTTC. This codes for CASSSSGTGVGYTF.

This clonotype was seen many times. The V and J genes are TRBV27 and TRBJ1-1; weak D call: TRBD1 (6 bases). CDR3 length equals 14 residues. The V end was cut by 6 bases, the J end by 3 bases, with 14 bases between. From germline, CDR1 is MNHEY and CDR2 SMNVEV (reference sequence). In nucleotides, the CDR3 is TGTGCCAGCAGCCCGAGGGGGGGATACACTGAAGCTTTCTTT. It translates to CASSPRGGYTEAFF.

This chain joins TRBV15 and TRBJ2-7; 9 bases align to TRBD1. Germline V gives CDR1 LNHNV, CDR2 YYDKDF (reference sequence). The CDR3 covers 14 residues. V shed 4 bases, J shed 4 bases, and the junction held 5 bases outside the gene matches. The chain's CDR3 is CATSMGQGPYEQYF. For the CDR3, the DNA is TGTGCCACCAGCATGGGACAGGGCCCTTACGAGCAGTACTTC.

This clonotype was observed many times. This chain joins TRBV7-3 and TRBJ2-3; D is uncertain. The CDR3 loop spans 13 amino acids. Per the germline V gene, CDR1 is SGHTA and CDR2 is FQGTGA. Trimming cost V 6 bases and J 0 bases, with 7 bases left between them. CDR3 sequence reads: CASRSSSTDTQYF. Written as DNA, the CDR3 is TGTGCCAGCAGATCTTCTAGCACAGATACGCAGTATTTT.

This clonotype has just a few counts. This chain joins TRBV2 and TRBJ2-1, with 7 bases that match TRBD2. With V trimmed by 7 bases and J by 8 bases, 8 bases remained unmatched. This CDR3 has 13 residues. Germline CDR1 reads SNHLY; CDR2 reads FYNNEI. The CDR3 nucleotides are TGTGCCAGCATGGCGGGAGTTGCCGATGAGCAGTTCTTC. Translating gives CASMAGVADEQFF.

A few counts support this clonotype. J is TRBJ2-1 and V is TRBV9; TRBD2 is a possible D gene (6 bases). CDR1 is SGDLS, CDR2 YYNGEE, per germline. The CDR3 is 15 residues long. V was clipped by 0 bases and J by 3 bases, with 10 bases between them. The CDR3 nucleotides read TGTGCCAGCAGCGTAGTCGGGGGATACTACAATGAGCAGTTCTTC. It specifies CASSVVGGYYNEQFF.

Ten or more counts support this clonotype. In DNA, the CDR3 is TGTGCCAGCAGTTACGTTTGGGGTCGTGATAATTCACCCCTCCACTTT. This translates into CASSYVWGRDNSPLHF. The chain combines TRBV6-5 with TRBJ1-6, with D uncertain. This CDR3 is built from 16 residues. V was trimmed by 2 bases and J by 5 bases, leaving 13 bases between them. Germline V gene data show CDR1 as MNHEY and CDR2 as SVGAGI.

This clonotype was counted at least ten times. The chain joins TRBV2 to TRBJ2-4, with 7 bases fitting TRBD1. Trimming at V came to 2 bases and at J to 3 bases, leaving 10 bases not matched to a gene. The CDR3 has 17 residues. In germline, CDR1 is SNHLY, CDR2 FYNNEI. The CDR3 DNA sequence: TGTGCCAGCAGTGAATGGTCGACAGGGTCAAGCAAAAACATTCAGTACTTC. The encoded protein is CASSEWSTGSSKNIQYF.

The J gene is TRBJ2-1, the V gene TRBV19, with D possibly TRBD2 on 5 matching bases. Germline CDR1 and CDR2: LNHDA and SQIVND (reference sequence). The germline V and J ends were trimmed by 8 bases and 4 bases, with 27 bases remaining between them. There are 18 residues in the CDR3. CDR3 residues: CASGRAPLEARGYNEQFF. DNA for the CDR3: TGTGCCAGTGGACGGGCACCGCTTGAGGCCCGAGGGTACAATGAGCAGTTCTTC.

There are many counts of this clonotype. The J gene is TRBJ2-1, the V gene TRBV7-3; TRBD2 agrees at 12 bases. The CDR3 is 16 residues long. From germline, CDR1 is SGHTA and CDR2 FQGTGA. V lost 5 bases to trimming and J lost 6 bases; unmatched junction nucleotides: 8. This CDR3 reads CASSPLAGGKGNEQFF. The CDR3 coding sequence is TGTGCCAGCAGCCCTCTAGCGGGAGGGAAGGGCAATGAGCAGTTCTTC.